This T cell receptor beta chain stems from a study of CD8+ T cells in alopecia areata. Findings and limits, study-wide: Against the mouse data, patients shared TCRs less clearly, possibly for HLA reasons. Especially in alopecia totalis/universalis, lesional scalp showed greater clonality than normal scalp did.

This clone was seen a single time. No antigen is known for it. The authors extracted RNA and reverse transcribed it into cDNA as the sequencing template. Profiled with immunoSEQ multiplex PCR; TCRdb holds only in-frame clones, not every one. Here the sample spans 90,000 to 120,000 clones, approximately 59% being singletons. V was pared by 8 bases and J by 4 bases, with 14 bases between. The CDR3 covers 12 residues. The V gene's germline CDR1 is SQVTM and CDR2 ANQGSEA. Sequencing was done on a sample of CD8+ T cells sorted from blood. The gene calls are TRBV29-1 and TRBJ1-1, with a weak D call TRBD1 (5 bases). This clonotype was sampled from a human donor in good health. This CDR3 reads CSIWGDGTEAFF. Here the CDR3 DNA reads TGCAGCATCTGGGGGGATGGCACTGAAGCTTTCTTT.